Listed here are 4 T cell receptor beta chains from one sample, sequenced in a study of blood T cell repertoires in COVID-19. Clones were sequenced by immunoSEQ multiplex PCR, and TCRdb holds only the in-frame ones, with some missing. Here the sample spans roughly 190,000 clones, approximately 88% being singletons. Sequencing was done on a sample of PBMCs or T cells enriched from blood (not recorded which). The receptors originated from a woman in her 30s who had recovered from COVID-19.

Written as DNA, the CDR3 is TGCGCCAGCAGCTTGGCCCGGACAGGGGAAAGAGGTGGCTACACCTTC. The encoded protein is CASSLARTGERGGYTF. J is TRBJ1-2 and V is TRBV5-1; 9 bases are shared with TRBD1. The CDR3 consists of 16 residues. V was clipped by 0 bases and J by 7 bases; unmatched bases: 10. Germline V gene data show CDR1 as SGHRS and CDR2 as YFSETQ.

The chain recombines TRBV10-3 with TRBJ2-2; 9 bases align to TRBD2. Germline CDR1 reads ENHRY; CDR2 reads SYGVKD. The V gene end was trimmed by 6 bases and the J gene end by 0 bases; junction bases not matched to a gene: 5. The CDR3 is 16 amino acids. The CDR3 DNA reads TGTGCCATCAGCGCCTTAGCGGGAGCGAACACCGGGGAGCTGTTTTTT. Its translation is CAISALAGANTGELFF.

The chain links TRBV5-4 to TRBJ1-1; D is perhaps TRBD1 (5 bases). The germline CDR1 and CDR2 sequences are SGHNT and YYREEE (reference sequence). V was shortened by 0 bases and J by 3 bases, with 12 bases between the two germline ends. The CDR3 runs 15 residues. CDR3 in DNA: TGTGCCAGCAGCTTGGGGCAGGGTTACTACACTGAAGCTTTCTTT. This codes for CASSLGQGYYTEAFF.

The J gene is TRBJ1-1, the V gene TRBV10-3; 10 bases are a match to TRBD1. Per germline, CDR1 ENHRY and CDR2 SYGVKD. The CDR3 contains 14 residues. Trimming removed 6 bases from V and 4 bases from J; junction bases left unmatched: 5. The CDR3 DNA reads as TGTGCCATCAGCCCGGGACAGGGGAGCACTGAAGCTTTCTTT. It is translated as CAISPGQGSTEAFF.